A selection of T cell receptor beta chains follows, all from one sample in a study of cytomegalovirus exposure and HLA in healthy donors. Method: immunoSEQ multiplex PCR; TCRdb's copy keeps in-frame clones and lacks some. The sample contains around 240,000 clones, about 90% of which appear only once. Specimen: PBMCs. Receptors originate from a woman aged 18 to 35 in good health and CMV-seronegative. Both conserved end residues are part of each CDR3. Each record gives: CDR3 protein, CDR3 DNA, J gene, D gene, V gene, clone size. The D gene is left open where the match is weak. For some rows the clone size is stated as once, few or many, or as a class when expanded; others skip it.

CASSSSGGTGEQFF TGTGCCAGCAGCTCAAGCGGGGGAACGGGAGAGCAGTTCTTC TRBJ2-1 TRBD2 TRBV7-9 -
CASRDPTGSGANVLTF TGTGCCAGCAGGGATCCGACAGGCTCTGGGGCCAACGTCCTGACTTTC TRBJ2-6 - TRBV28 -
CASSSHPLRYEQYF TGTGCCAGCAGTTCGCATCCCCTGAGGTACGAGCAGTACTTC TRBJ2-7 - TRBV27 -
CASSKSEVWDNEQFF TGTGCCAGCAGTAAATCGGAGGTTTGGGACAATGAGCAGTTCTTC TRBJ2-1 - TRBV2 -
CASSLGQNYNEQFF TGTGCCAGCAGCTTGGGACAAAATTACAATGAGCAGTTCTTC TRBJ2-1 - TRBV5-6 -
CASSGRSQETQYF TGTGCCAGCAGTGGCAGAAGCCAAGAGACCCAGTACTTC TRBJ2-5 - TRBV2 -
CASSLAVLTGELFF TGCGCCAGCAGCTTGGCCGTTTTAACCGGGGAGCTGTTTTTT TRBJ2-2 - TRBV5-1 -
CASSYSRVQPQHF TGTGCCAGCAGTTACTCCAGGGTTCAGCCCCAGCATTTT TRBJ1-5 - TRBV6-5 -
CASSLTSVYADTQYF TGTGCCAGCAGCTTGACTAGCGTCTACGCAGATACGCAGTATTTT TRBJ2-3 TRBD2 TRBV14 -
CASSPRGPGRYEQYF TGTGCCAGCAGCCCTCGAGGTCCAGGGCGGTACGAGCAGTACTTC TRBJ2-7 - TRBV11-2 -
CASSRRGEKENEKLFF TGCGCCAGCAGCCGGCGAGGTGAGAAGGAGAATGAAAAACTGTTTTTT TRBJ1-4 - TRBV5-1 -
CASSQELRGMLYYEQYF TGCGCCAGCAGCCAAGAACTCAGGGGGATGTTGTACTACGAGCAGTACTTC TRBJ2-7 TRBD1 TRBV4-1 -
CASSWTGTSSGANVLTF TGCGCCAGCAGCTGGACCGGGACAAGCTCTGGGGCCAACGTCCTGACTTTC TRBJ2-6 - TRBV5-1 -
CSVEDRANSGNTIYF TGCAGCGTTGAAGACCGAGCGAACTCTGGAAACACCATATATTTT TRBJ1-3 - TRBV29-1 -
CASSFTSNYEQYF TGTGCCAGCAGTTTCACATCCAATTACGAGCAGTACTTC TRBJ2-7 - TRBV6-5 -
CASSYGGGAAYNEQFF TGTGCCAGCAGTTACGGCGGGGGGGCCGCTTACAATGAGCAGTTCTTC TRBJ2-1 TRBD2 TRBV6-5 once
CASTEGSSYNEQFF TGTGCCAGCACCGAGGGAAGCTCCTACAATGAGCAGTTCTTC TRBJ2-1 - TRBV14 -
CASSPGQGYGYTF TGTGCCAGCAGCCCGGGACAGGGGTATGGCTACACCTTC TRBJ1-2 TRBD1 TRBV7-9 -
CASSVDAYQGSNEKLFF TGTGCCAGCAGCGTAGACGCTTATCAGGGATCGAATGAAAAACTGTTTTTT TRBJ1-4 - TRBV11-2 -
CASSTSDRSQETQYF TGCGCCAGCAGCACTAGCGACAGGTCTCAAGAGACCCAGTACTTC TRBJ2-5 - TRBV5-1 once
CASTDRVSNNSPLHF TGTGCCAGCACCGACAGGGTTAGCAATAATTCACCCCTCCACTTT TRBJ1-6 TRBD1 TRBV28 -
CASSFGVGRNEKLFF TGCGCCAGCAGCTTCGGTGTAGGGAGGAATGAAAAACTGTTTTTT TRBJ1-4 - TRBV5-1 -
CASTPLQASYGYTF TGTGCCAGCACCCCCCTTCAGGCCTCCTATGGCTACACCTTC TRBJ1-2 - TRBV11-1 -
CASSQEEGATGELFF TGCGCCAGCAGCCAAGAGGAGGGGGCCACCGGGGAGCTGTTTTTT TRBJ2-2 - TRBV4-3 -
CASSPSVEGLWNNEQFF TGTGCCAGCAGTCCCTCCGTTGAGGGACTGTGGAACAATGAGCAGTTCTTC TRBJ2-1 - TRBV27 -
CASSLSRGNTEAFF TGCGCCAGCAGCTTGAGCAGGGGGAACACTGAAGCTTTCTTT TRBJ1-1 - TRBV5-1 -
CASRDGGQIYGYTF TGCGCCAGCAGGGACGGGGGACAGATCTATGGCTACACCTTC TRBJ1-2 TRBD1 TRBV10-1 few
CASSRERGANTGELFF TGTGCCAGCAGCCGCGAACGGGGGGCTAACACCGGGGAGCTGTTTTTT TRBJ2-2 - TRBV5-4 -
CSVEDPGQGANYGYTF TGCAGCGTTGAAGACCCGGGACAGGGGGCTAACTATGGCTACACCTTC TRBJ1-2 TRBD1 TRBV29-1 once
CASSRTDYGYTF TGTGCCAGCAGTCGGACAGATTATGGCTACACCTTC TRBJ1-2 - TRBV28 few
CASSGQDADTQYF TGTGCCAGCAGCGGACAGGACGCAGATACGCAGTATTTT TRBJ2-3 TRBD1 TRBV6-4 once
CASSQGVVGTEAFF TGCGCCAGCAGCCAAGGGGTAGTCGGGACTGAAGCTTTCTTT TRBJ1-1 - TRBV4-3 -
CASSPRLAGGLYEQFF TGCGCCAGCAGCCCTAGACTAGCGGGGGGACTGTATGAGCAGTTCTTC TRBJ2-1 TRBD2 TRBV4-1 -
CASSQGADPYEQYF TGCGCCAGCAGCCAAGGGGCAGATCCCTACGAGCAGTACTTC TRBJ2-7 - TRBV4-1 -
CASRPGQGDYGYTF TGTGCCAGCAGACCCGGACAGGGTGACTATGGCTACACCTTC TRBJ1-2 TRBD1 TRBV28 -
CASSGLGRADTQYF TGTGCCAGCAGTGGCCTGGGGAGGGCAGATACGCAGTATTTT TRBJ2-3 TRBD2 TRBV27 -
CASSQGGGTPLHF TGTGCCAGCAGCCAAGGAGGGGGAACACCCCTCCACTTT TRBJ1-6 - TRBV14 -
CASSMPVIQGQNYGYTF TGTGCCAGTAGTATGCCCGTCATTCAGGGCCAGAACTATGGCTACACCTTC TRBJ1-2 - TRBV19 -
CASSLVPGAYNEQFF TGCGCCAGCAGCTTGGTTCCAGGGGCCTACAATGAGCAGTTCTTC TRBJ2-1 - TRBV5-1 -
CASSPGGGSGANVLTF TGTGCCAGCAGTCCCGGGGGAGGATCTGGGGCCAACGTCCTGACTTTC TRBJ2-6 - TRBV27 -
CASSEFLGLKYEQYF TGTGCCAGCAGTGAATTCTTAGGACTAAAATACGAGCAGTACTTC TRBJ2-7 - TRBV25-1 -
CASSYSAVTGANEQFF TGTGCCAGCAGTTACTCGGCCGTGACAGGGGCGAATGAGCAGTTCTTC TRBJ2-1 TRBD1 TRBV6-5 -
CASSLDEGNTEAFF TGTGCCAGCAGCCTCGACGAGGGGAACACTGAAGCTTTCTTT TRBJ1-1 - TRBV6-5 -
CASRLEVAEAFF TGTGCCAGCAGATTGGAGGTCGCTGAAGCTTTCTTT TRBJ1-1 - TRBV7-9 -
CASSLTGNTEAFF TGCGCCAGCAGCCTAACAGGGAACACTGAAGCTTTCTTT TRBJ1-1 - TRBV4-1 -
CASSLITGVNEKLFF TGCGCCAGCAGCTTGATTACAGGGGTTAATGAAAAACTGTTTTTT TRBJ1-4 TRBD1 TRBV5-1 -
CAISDRVGTEAFF TGTGCCATCTCGGACAGGGTTGGGACTGAAGCTTTCTTT TRBJ1-1 TRBD1 TRBV10-3 -
CASSQESNVGYTF TGCGCCAGCAGCCAAGAGAGTAACGTCGGCTACACCTTC TRBJ1-2 - TRBV4-1 -
CASSPQGGSGNTIYF TGTGCCAGCAGTCCCCAGGGGGGATCTGGAAACACCATATATTTT TRBJ1-3 TRBD1 TRBV6-5 -
CSATSQETQYF TGCAGTGCTACCAGCCAAGAGACCCAGTACTTC TRBJ2-5 - TRBV20-1 few
CASSLYGEAGVDTQYF TGTGCCAGCAGCTTATACGGAGAAGCCGGGGTGGATACGCAGTATTTT TRBJ2-3 - TRBV7-6 -
CASSEWTAAEQYF TGCGCCAGCAGTGAGTGGACAGCGGCCGAGCAGTACTTC TRBJ2-7 - TRBV10-1 -
CASSLEEGTQYF TGCGCCAGCAGCTTGGAGGAGGGGACCCAGTACTTC TRBJ2-5 - TRBV5-1 -
CASSPDNGNTIYF TGCGCCAGCAGCCCGGACAATGGAAACACCATATATTTT TRBJ1-3 - TRBV5-1 few
CASSLNRGAKNIQYF TGTGCCAGCAGTTTGAACAGGGGGGCCAAAAACATTCAGTACTTC TRBJ2-4 TRBD1 TRBV6-6 -
CASSGQGLEKLFF TGTGCCAGCAGCGGCCAGGGACTTGAAAAACTGTTTTTT TRBJ1-4 - TRBV6-5 -